The entry that follows covers one T cell receptor (beta chain) sequence. Antigen specificity is unknown. This sample stems from a study of cytomegalovirus exposure and HLA in healthy donors. Study conclusions and caveats: Links to common viral pathogens appeared, in a later analysis, for several of the most significant clusters.

The V end was cut by 3 bases, the J end by 3 bases, with 8 bases between. Germline V gene sequence: CDR1 SEHNR, CDR2 FQNEAQ (reference sequence). CDR3 length: 13 amino acids. PCR primers comprised 60 Vbeta and 13 Jbeta primers. Libraries were prepared by immunoSEQ multiplex PCR; TCRdb keeps only in-frame clonotypes and omits some of them. The table has approximately 190,000 clones, 81% seen once. The receptor comes from a man aged 45-65 years in good health and CMV-seronegative. The rearrangement joins TRBV7-9 to TRBJ1-1; D is unresolved. Sequencing was carried out using PBMCs. In DNA, the CDR3 is TGTGCCAGCAGCTTCCAGCGGGACACTGAAGCTTTCTTT. Protein: CASSFQRDTEAFF.